This TCR beta chain was sequenced during a study of blood T cell repertoires in COVID-19. Study-wide context: COVID-19 samples from acute and convalescent phases originated in the United States, Italy and Spain.

The CDR3 sequence is 13 residues long. Germline V gives CDR1 MNHEY, CDR2 SVGAGI. Trimming removed 2 bases at V and 4 bases at J, with 6 bases between. This clone was found a few times. The same CDR3 also results from other DNA sequences found in this sample. Repertoires were generated with immunoSEQ multiplex PCR, while TCRdb's copy carries only in-frame clones and drops some. The sample records about 310,000 clones, 85% being singletons. Cohorts were determined from participant-reported clinical history. Within the 2 weeks before study entry, each person in the exposed group met a COVID-19 case. V gene TRBV6-5 combines with J gene TRBJ1-5; D is undetermined. This receptor was taken from a woman between 25 and 40 years old who had been exposed to COVID-19. Input material: PBMCs or T cells enriched from blood (not recorded which). CDR3 sequence: CASSYRENQPQHF. The CDR3 region has the DNA TGTGCCAGCAGTTACAGGGAGAATCAGCCCCAGCATTTT.